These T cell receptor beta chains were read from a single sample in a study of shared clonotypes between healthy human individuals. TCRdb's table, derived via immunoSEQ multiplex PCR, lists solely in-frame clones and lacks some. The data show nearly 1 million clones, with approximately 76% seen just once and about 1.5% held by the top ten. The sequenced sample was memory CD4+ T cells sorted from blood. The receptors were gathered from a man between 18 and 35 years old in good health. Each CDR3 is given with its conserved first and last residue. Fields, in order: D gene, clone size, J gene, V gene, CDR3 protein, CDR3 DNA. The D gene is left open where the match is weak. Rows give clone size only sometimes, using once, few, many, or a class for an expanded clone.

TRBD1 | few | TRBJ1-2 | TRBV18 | CASSSTGNGYTF | TGTGCCAGCTCTTCGACAGGGAATGGCTACACCTTC
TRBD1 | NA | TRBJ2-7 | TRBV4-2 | CASSPLVASGTGTSYEQYF | TGTGCCAGCAGCCCCTTAGTCGCCTCCGGGACAGGGACCTCCTACGAGCAGTACTTC
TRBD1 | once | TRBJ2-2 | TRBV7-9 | CASIRHGTGNTGELFF | TGTGCCAGCATAAGACATGGGACAGGGAACACCGGGGAGCTGTTTTTT
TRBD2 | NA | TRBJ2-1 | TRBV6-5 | CAIRASGNNEQFF | TGTGCTATTCGGGCTAGCGGTAACAATGAGCAGTTCTTC
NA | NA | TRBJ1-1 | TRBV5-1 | CASSFAGNTEAFF | TGCGCCAGCAGCTTTGCTGGGAACACTGAAGCTTTCTTT
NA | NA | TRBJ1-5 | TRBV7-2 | CASSLVAGGNQPQHF | TGTGCCAGCAGCTTAGTCGCAGGGGGCAATCAGCCCCAGCATTTT
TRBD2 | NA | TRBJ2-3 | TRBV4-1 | CASSPRTSGSADTQYF | TGCGCCAGCAGCCCTAGGACTAGCGGGAGCGCAGATACGCAGTATTTT
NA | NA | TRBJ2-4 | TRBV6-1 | CASKTDKNIQYF | TGTGCCAGCAAGACAGATAAAAACATTCAGTACTTC
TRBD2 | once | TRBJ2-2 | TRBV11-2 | CASSLGTSGGSGGELFF | TGTGCCAGCAGCCTCGGGACTAGCGGGGGGTCCGGCGGGGAGCTGTTTTTT
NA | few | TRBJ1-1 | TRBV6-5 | CASSYGVENTEAFF | TGTGCCAGCAGTTACGGGGTGGAAAACACTGAAGCTTTCTTT
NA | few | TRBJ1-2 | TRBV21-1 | CASSVTGDNGYTF | TGTGCCAGCAGCGTGACAGGGGATAACGGCTACACCTTC
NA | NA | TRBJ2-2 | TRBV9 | CASSVASIGAGELFF | TGTGCCAGCAGCGTAGCGTCGATTGGGGCCGGGGAGCTGTTTTTT
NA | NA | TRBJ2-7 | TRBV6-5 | CASSPRRGGISEQYF | TGTGCCAGCAGTCCCAGGAGGGGGGGTATATCCGAGCAGTACTTC
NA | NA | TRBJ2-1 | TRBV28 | CASSPATVLRGNEQFF | TGTGCCAGCAGTCCCGCGACAGTTCTAAGAGGAAATGAGCAGTTCTTC
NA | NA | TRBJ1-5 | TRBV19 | CASEVLRGQPQHF | TGTGCCAGCGAGGTATTGAGGGGTCAGCCCCAGCATTTT
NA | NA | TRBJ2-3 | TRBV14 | CASSRGLTDTQYF | TGTGCCAGCAGCCGAGGCTTAACAGATACGCAGTATTTT
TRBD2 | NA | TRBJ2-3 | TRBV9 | CASSVTSGISTDTQYF | TGTGCCAGCAGCGTAACTAGCGGGATAAGCACAGATACGCAGTATTTT
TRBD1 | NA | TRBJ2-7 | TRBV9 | CASSGHTGVEQYF | TGTGCCAGCAGCGGTCACACAGGGGTCGAGCAGTACTTC